This TCR beta chain was captured by sequencing in a study of blood T cell repertoires in COVID-19 (dated by TCRdb to 2020 to 2021). Notes on the research overall: Collaborator samples came from the United States, Italy and Spain and covered acute and convalescent phases of COVID-19. The prospective study material was composed of cDNA or gDNA derived from T cells, B-cell-depleted T cells, or PBMCs. Deeply sampled blood TCRbeta repertoires from subjects exposed to, actively infected with, or recovered from COVID-19 were included in the dataset. The repertoires were released in a freely available public database intended as a resource for research on the immune response to SARS-CoV-2. The samples were drawn from two sources: the first 160 participants of the ongoing ImmuneRACE study, and 1,000 to 1,500 subjects contributed by 6 global collaborators. Sample metadata almost always included a de-identified subject ID, COVID-19 status, age in years and sex. Where HLA class I and class II types were available, the types were taken from metadata supplied by the sample provider, not from assay-based typing. The paper as a whole reports these results and caveats: Clinical and demographic metadata were provided uncurated, with the amount varying by source and participant.

TCRbeta CDR3 regions were amplified from genomic DNA using the immunoSEQ Assay, a bias-controlled multiplex PCR. As for the authors' bioinformatics: The number of nucleated cells in each sample was estimated by amplification of reference gene primers within the assay. Sequence reads were collapsed and filtered to measure the absolute abundance of every unique TCRbeta CDR3 rearrangement. For each sample, productive Simpson clonality was calculated by taking the square root of Simpson's diversity index across productive rearrangements. TCRdb re-hosts the immuneACCESS table, in-frame sequences only. Its copies lack some clones; in the studies checked, an unresolved V gene accounts for under half of them, and the cause for the rest is not known. That table is the source of V, J and clone size, and D and trimming were worked out from the DNA. The sample yields roughly 99,000 clones; 85% to 95% were counted once. Roughly 1.2% of the sample rests with the top ten.

Collaborating institutions collected whole blood in K2EDTA tubes following their own protocols. For TCRbeta analysis, collaborators shipped samples as frozen whole blood, isolated PBMCs, or DNA extracted from either of those sample types. CDR1 and CDR2, per the germline V gene, are MGHDK and SYGVNS. The CDR3 sequence holds 13 residues, the cysteine and phenylalanine included. The kept DNA is CDR3 alone, 39 bases in frame from the first base. Here V drops 6 bases and J drops 11 bases, and the junction holds 10 bases not matched to any gene. On this clone itself: This clone's antigen is unknown. The sample holds no much larger clone one base away, and base qualities are not on file.

The TCR originated in a woman in her thirties with acute or convalescent COVID-19. The chain couples TRBV25-1 to TRBJ1-1; 9 bases in between match TRBD1. The material sequenced was peripheral blood. The DNA sequence is as follows: TGTGCCAGCAGACCTCCCGGGACAGGGTACGCTTTCTTT. The translation is CASRPPGTGYAFF.